These 17 T cell receptor beta chains share one sample of origin, sequenced in a study of cytomegalovirus exposure and HLA in healthy donors. PCR amplification relied on 60 Vbeta primers (plus 13 Jbeta primers). Sequencing used immunoSEQ multiplex PCR; TCRdb keeps in-frame clones, though not all of them. Of around 160,000 clones listed, roughly four fifths are singletons. Sequencing input: PBMCs. These receptors came from a man aged 40-55 years in good health and CMV-seropositive.

The gene calls are TRBV18 and TRBJ1-4; TRBD1 matches at 8 bases. The germline V gene encodes CDR1 KGHSH and CDR2 LQKENI. With 4 bases clipped from V and 8 bases from J, the junction kept 3 bases outside the gene matches. This CDR3 spans 13 amino acids. As DNA, the CDR3 is TGTGCCAGCTCACACGGGACAGGAGAAAAACTGTTTTTT. Translated, it gives CASSHGTGEKLFF. The full variable domain, in which reference TRBV18 and TRBJ1-4 provide the parts outside the CDR3, is NAGVMQNPRHLVRRRGQEARLRCSPMKGHSHVYWYRQLPEEGLKFMVYLQKENIIDESGMPKERFSAEFPKEGPSILRIQQVVRGDSAAYFCASSHGTGEKLFFGSGTQLSVL.

The J gene is TRBJ2-5, the V gene TRBV5-4; tentative D call: TRBD1 (6 bases). The J call may be faulty, since TRBJ2-7 better matches the DNA end. Germline CDR1 SGHNT, CDR2 YYREEE (reference sequence). This CDR3 is 14 amino acids long. Written as DNA, the CDR3 is TGTGCCAGCAGCTTGACAGGGAGCTCCTACGAGCAGTACTTC. This gives the protein CASSLTGSSYEQYF.

The J gene is TRBJ1-1, the V gene TRBV7-8; possible D gene TRBD1, 5 bases. From germline, CDR1 is SGHVS and CDR2 FQNEAQ. V was trimmed by 1 base and J by 8 bases, leaving 17 bases between them. The CDR3 is 15 amino acids. This CDR3 is CASSLVRIGVSEAFF. The CDR3, as DNA: TGTGCCAGCAGCTTAGTCCGTATAGGGGTTTCCGAAGCTTTCTTT.

The V gene is TRBV5-1, the J gene TRBJ1-1, with 7 bases lining up with TRBD1. V lost 5 bases and J lost 2; bases outside the gene matches: 12. The CDR3 totals 16 residues. CDR1 SGHRS and CDR2 YFSETQ come from the germline V gene. CDR3 sequence reads: CASRTLTGSANTEAFF. In DNA form, the CDR3 reads TGCGCCAGCAGAACTTTGACAGGGTCGGCCAACACTGAAGCTTTCTTT.

J is TRBJ2-5 and V is TRBV5-6; tentative D call: TRBD2 (7 bases). The DNA end favors TRBJ2-7, so the J call may be wrong. Germline CDR1 reads SGHDT; CDR2 reads YYEEEE. CDR3 size: 15 residues. The CDR3 DNA reads TGTGCCAGCAGCTCCTTGGGAGGGGGTTCCTACGAGCAGTACTTC. Translation: CASSSLGGGSYEQYF.

This chain links TRBV6-6 with TRBJ2-2; no reliable D call. Between the trimmed V and J ends, which lost 1 base and 4 bases, there was a span of 7 bases. CDR1 MNHNY and CDR2 SVGAGI come from the germline V gene (reference sequence). The CDR3 is 14 amino acids. CDR3 DNA sequence: TGTGCCAGCAGTTACTACAGCTTCACCGGGGAGCTGTTTTTT. Its protein is CASSYYSFTGELFF.

This sequence joins TRBV5-4 and TRBJ2-2, with a tentative D call TRBD2 (6 bases). Trimming left V 2 bases short and J 3 bases short, with 14 bases between. The CDR3 length is 16 residues. Germline V gene lookup returns CDR1 SGHNT and CDR2 YYREEE (reference sequence). The CDR3 region is CASSFPEGTYTGELFF. The DNA for the CDR3 is TGTGCCAGCAGCTTCCCGGAGGGTACATACACCGGGGAGCTGTTTTTT.

The J gene is TRBJ1-2, the V gene TRBV5-1; D may be TRBD1 (5 bases). CDR3 length: 14 amino acids. V was pared by 0 bases and J by 6 bases, with 12 bases between. From germline, CDR1 is SGHRS and CDR2 YFSETQ. CDR3 bases: TGCGCCAGCAGCTTGGCCCAGGGAGGGGATGGCTACACCTTC. Amino acids: CASSLAQGGDGYTF. Based on the CDR3 plus reference TRBV5-1 and TRBJ1-2, the full variable domain is KAGVTQTPRYLIKTRGQQVTLSCSPISGHRSVSWYQQTPGQGLQFLFEYFSETQRNKGNFPGRFSGRQFSNSRSEMNVSTLELGDSALYLCASSLAQGGDGYTFGSGTRLTVV.

DNA of the CDR3: TGTGCCAGCAGCGTCTCGACTAGCGGAGTCGAAGAGACCCAGTACTTC. Translated, it gives CASSVSTSGVEETQYF. The V call is TRBV2, the J call TRBJ2-5; 9 bases map to TRBD2. The CDR3 extends over 16 amino acids. From germline, CDR1 is SNHLY and CDR2 FYNNEI. V gave up 6 bases and J gave up 3 bases; unmatched junction bases: 11.

This rearrangement joins TRBV5-8 to TRBJ1-5, with 10 positions matching TRBD1. The CDR3 length is 15 residues. Germline trimming cut 4 bases from V and 6 bases from J; bases unmatched to any gene: 7. The germline CDR1 and CDR2 sequences are SGHTS and YDEGEE. The CDR3 DNA sequence: TGTGCCAGCAGCAGGGACAGGGGATCCAGTCAGCCCCAGCATTTT. This translates into CASSRDRGSSQPQHF. The entire variable domain, with the rest obtained from reference TRBV5-8 and TRBJ1-5, is as follows: EAGVTQSPTHLIKTRGQQATLRCSPISGHTSVYWYQQALGLGLQFLLWYDEGEERNRGNFPPRFSGRQFPNYSSELNVNALELEDSALYLCASSRDRGSSQPQHFGDGTRLSIL.

The chain employs TRBV6-5 and TRBJ2-1; possible D gene TRBD2, 6 bases. The CDR3 has 12 amino acids. CDR1 and CDR2 from the germline V gene are MNHEY and SVGAGI. V lost 6 bases and J lost 13, with 16 bases in between. CDR3 protein: CASSRLLGLQFF. The DNA for the CDR3 is TGTGCCAGCAGCCGACTACTGGGACTCCAGTTCTTC.

J is TRBJ2-1 and V is TRBV18; 10 bases are a match to TRBD2. V gave up 2 bases and J gave up 9 bases; unmatched junction bases: 10. Germline lookup yields CDR1 KGHSH and CDR2 LQKENI. The CDR3 covers 16 residues. CDR3 bases: TGTGCCAGCTCACCAAAAGGGGCTAGCGGGGGCCTTGAGCAGTTCTTC. Its protein product is CASSPKGASGGLEQFF.

This rearrangement joins TRBV5-1 to TRBJ1-1; 10 bases are a match to TRBD1. Germline V gene lookup returns CDR1 SGHRS and CDR2 YFSETQ. The J segment lost 4 bases and the V segment lost 4 bases, leaving 4 bases of the junction unmatched. This CDR3 comprises 14 residues. This CDR3 is CASSRDRGPTEAFF. The CDR3 DNA sequence: TGCGCCAGCAGCAGGGACAGGGGCCCCACTGAAGCTTTCTTT.

Regarding this clone: One end of the junction fails to match germline, which may point to a read error. This chain connects TRBV7-9 to TRBJ2-6; TRBD2 matches at 8 bases. CDR1 SEHNR and CDR2 FQNEAQ come from the germline V gene (reference sequence). The CDR3 is 18 residues long. The chain's CDR3 is CSSSSPSGSGSGANVLTF. The CDR3 bases are TGTTCCAGCAGCTCGCCCAGCGGGAGTGGTTCTGGGGCCAACGTCCTGACTTTC.

This clone was counted between two and nine times. The chain joins TRBV7-3 to TRBJ2-2; 11 nucleotides match TRBD2. This CDR3 has 21 amino acids. J lost 6 bases, V lost 1 base, and 19 bases had no gene match. The germline CDR1 and CDR2 sequences are SGHTA and FQGTGA. The chain's CDR3 is CASSLRPILPTSGKGSGELFF. The CDR3 coding sequence is TGTGCCAGCAGCTTAAGGCCTATCCTACCGACTAGCGGGAAAGGATCCGGGGAGCTGTTTTTT.

The CDR3 region is CASSLGDRGRNTEAFF. In DNA, the CDR3 is TGCGCCAGCAGCTTGGGGGACAGGGGTAGGAACACTGAAGCTTTCTTT. This rearrangement joins TRBV5-1 to TRBJ1-1, with 10 positions matching TRBD1. The CDR3 has 16 amino acids. Unmatched junction bases numbered 3, after V lost 0 bases and J lost 1 base. The V gene's germline CDR1 is SGHRS and CDR2 YFSETQ. Full variable domain (missing parts from reference TRBV5-1 and TRBJ1-1): KAGVTQTPRYLIKTRGQQVTLSCSPISGHRSVSWYQQTPGQGLQFLFEYFSETQRNKGNFPGRFSGRQFSNSRSEMNVSTLELGDSALYLCASSLGDRGRNTEAFFGQGTRLTVV.

This chain uses TRBV28 with TRBJ1-5; TRBD1 matches at 7 bases. The germline V gene has CDR1 MDHEN and CDR2 SYDVKM. CDR3 length: 15 amino acids. Trimming took 7 bases from V and 5 from J; bases not matched to a gene: 11. The CDR3 bases are TGTGCCAGCATCGTGGCGGGACAGCGACATCAGCCCCAGCATTTT. Translation: CASIVAGQRHQPQHF.